Listed below are T cell receptor beta chains from one sample, sequenced in a study of Ad26.COV2.S vaccination and SARS-CoV-2 variants. The repertoire was sequenced with immunoSEQ multiplex PCR; TCRdb's copy has only in-frame clones and lacks some. The data show about 350,000 clones, about 90% seen once. Here the sequenced sample was peripheral blood, taken after recovery from COVID-19. The receptors derive from a human donor who had recovered from COVID-19. The CDR3 runs from the conserved cysteine through the conserved F or W. The D gene is left open where the match is weak. Part of the rows lack a size; the others show once, few, many or a class for expanded clones.

NA	13	few	TRBJ1-1	TRBV14	CASSPRMNTEAFF	TGTGCCAGCAGCCCTCGGATGAACACTGAAGCTTTCTTT
TRBD1	15	NA	TRBJ2-7	TRBV11-2	CASSLARTGSYEQYF	TGTGCCAGCAGCTTAGCCCGGACAGGCTCCTACGAGCAGTACTTC
NA	15	NA	TRBJ1-6	TRBV6-6	CASSYTGTQNSPLHF	TGTGCCAGCAGTTACACCGGGACGCAAAATTCACCCCTCCACTTT
NA	14	NA	TRBJ1-1	TRBV3-1/TRBV3-2	CASSLRGGGTEAFF	TGTGCCAGCAGCCTACGAGGAGGGGGCACTGAAGCTTTCTTT
TRBD1	15	NA	TRBJ1-2	TRBV5-1	CASSLEAGQHYGYTF	TGCGCCAGCAGCTTGGAAGCGGGACAGCATTATGGCTACACCTTC
NA	14	NA	TRBJ1-4	TRBV5-6	CASSPHRNNEKLFF	TGTGCCAGCAGCCCGCACCGGAATAATGAAAAACTGTTTTTT
NA	16	NA	TRBJ1-5	TRBV19	CASSTPGGFGNQPQHF	TGTGCCAGTAGTACCCCCGGAGGTTTTGGCAATCAGCCCCAGCATTTT
NA	15	NA	TRBJ2-3	TRBV2	CASRPQGGSTDTQYF	TGTGCCAGCAGGCCGCAGGGGGGGAGCACAGATACGCAGTATTTT
NA	17	once	TRBJ2-2	TRBV6-2/TRBV6-3	CASSYSIQGANTGELFF	TGTGCCAGCAGTTACTCGATCCAGGGCGCGAACACCGGGGAGCTGTTTTTT
NA	14	NA	TRBJ2-1	TRBV2	CATSGVNSYNEQFF	TGTGCCACGAGTGGGGTGAACTCCTACAATGAGCAGTTCTTC
NA	13	NA	TRBJ2-1	TRBV7-2	CASSTTSYNEQFF	TGTGCCAGCAGCACCACTAGCTACAATGAGCAGTTCTTC
NA	11	NA	TRBJ2-2	TRBV9	CASSQTGELFF	TGTGCCAGCAGTCAGACCGGGGAGCTGTTTTTT
NA	15	NA	TRBJ2-3	TRBV5-1	CASSLGGTGTDTQYF	TGCGCCAGCAGCTTGGGTGGGACGGGCACAGATACGCAGTATTTT
TRBD1	15	once	TRBJ1-2	TRBV4-1	CASSQWGTGDYGYTF	TGCGCCAGCAGCCAATGGGGGACAGGGGACTATGGCTACACCTTC
NA	13	NA	TRBJ1-6	TRBV6-5	CAEGQGIDSPLHF	TGTGCCGAGGGGCAGGGAATAGATTCACCCCTCCACTTT
TRBD2	19	NA	TRBJ2-2	TRBV7-6	CASSSRIGLAGANTGELFF	TGTGCCAGCAGCTCCAGGATAGGACTAGCGGGGGCGAACACCGGGGAGCTGTTTTTT
TRBD1	14	NA	TRBJ2-2	TRBV7-9	CAILGGQGPGELFF	TGTGCCATCTTAGGGGGACAGGGCCCCGGGGAGCTGTTTTTT
NA	12	few	TRBJ2-2	TRBV3-1/TRBV3-2	CAIGRYTGELFF	TGTGCCATCGGACGATACACCGGGGAGCTGTTTTTT
TRBD1	13	NA	TRBJ2-3	TRBV2	CASGGQGPDTQYF	TGTGCCAGCGGTGGACAGGGGCCAGATACGCAGTATTTT
NA	16	NA	TRBJ2-1	TRBV4-3	CASSPSRAETYNEQFF	TGCGCCAGCAGTCCAAGTCGTGCGGAAACCTACAATGAGCAGTTCTTC
NA	18	NA	TRBJ2-1	TRBV5-4	CASSLSWGTGFSYNEQFF	TGTGCCAGCAGCTTGTCATGGGGTACAGGGTTCTCCTACAATGAGCAGTTCTTC
TRBD2	15	NA	TRBJ2-1	TRBV5-1	CASSSGTTRYNEQFF	TGCGCCAGCAGCTCCGGGACTACCCGTTACAATGAGCAGTTCTTC
NA	16	NA	TRBJ2-1	TRBV14	CASSHPRRGSRNEQFF	TGTGCCAGCAGCCACCCCCGGCGGGGCTCGAGGAATGAGCAGTTCTTC
TRBD1	13	NA	TRBJ2-7	TRBV27	CASSLRGPHEQYF	TGTGCCAGCAGCCTCAGGGGGCCCCACGAGCAGTACTTC